The rows below give T cell receptor beta chains drawn from one sample of a study of cytomegalovirus exposure and HLA in healthy donors. Assay: immunoSEQ multiplex PCR; the TCRdb copy retains only in-frame clones and omits some. The data show 95,000 to 150,000 clones, roughly 93% seen once. The sequencing sample was made of PBMCs. The receptors shown here come from a young woman in good health and CMV-seronegative. CDR3s include the opening cysteine and the closing phenylalanine or tryptophan. The D gene is left open where the match is weak. The size of a clone is reported for some rows only, either as once, few or many, or as a class for expanded clones.

D gene	clone size	V gene	J gene	CDR3 length	CDR3 protein	CDR3 DNA
TRBD2	.	TRBV29-1	TRBJ2-3	14	CSVGSSGYTDTQYF	TGCAGCGTTGGTAGTAGCGGGTACACAGATACGCAGTATTTT
TRBD2	once	TRBV9	TRBJ2-1	17	CASSVLSGGNTYNEQFF	TGTGCCAGCAGCGTTCTGTCGGGGGGGAACACCTACAATGAGCAGTTCTTC
TRBD2	.	TRBV5-1	TRBJ2-3	16	CASSLVTSGSTDTQYF	TGCGCCAGCAGCTTGGTTACTAGCGGGAGCACAGATACGCAGTATTTT
.	.	TRBV2	TRBJ1-5	15	CASSEGGLGNQPQHF	TGTGCCAGCAGTGAAGGGGGGCTCGGCAATCAGCCCCAGCATTTT
TRBD2	.	TRBV6-1	TRBJ2-3	15	CASSELAGDTDTQYF	TGTGCCAGCAGTGAACTAGCGGGAGACACAGATACGCAGTATTTT
.	once	TRBV5-6	TRBJ1-5	13	CASSGGGNQPQHF	TGTGCCAGCTCGGGGGGCGGCAATCAGCCCCAGCATTTT
.	.	TRBV19	TRBJ2-6	19	CASSYRAVYTGSGANVLTF	TGTGCCAGTAGTTATCGTGCGGTCTACACGGGCTCTGGGGCCAACGTCCTGACTTTC
TRBD2	.	TRBV30	TRBJ2-7	13	CAWSEAGGHEQYF	TGTGCCTGGAGTGAAGCGGGAGGCCACGAGCAGTACTTC
.	.	TRBV6-4	TRBJ1-3	16	CASSVRRGGPGNTIYF	TGTGCCAGCAGTGTAAGGAGGGGGGGTCCCGGAAACACCATATATTTT
.	.	TRBV10-1	TRBJ2-3	13	CASARRLTDTQYF	TGCGCCAGCGCTAGACGCCTCACAGATACGCAGTATTTT
.	.	TRBV7-2	TRBJ2-1	14	CASSLVPTYDEQFF	TGTGCCAGCAGCTTAGTGCCGACATATGATGAGCAGTTCTTC
.	.	TRBV27	TRBJ1-1	17	CASSLTGQIFQNTEAFF	TGTGCCAGCAGTTTGACCGGACAGATCTTTCAGAACACTGAAGCTTTCTTT
TRBD1	once	TRBV7-3	TRBJ2-1	16	CASSLQGVSSYNEQFF	TGTGCCAGCAGCCTCCAGGGGGTGAGCTCCTACAATGAGCAGTTCTTC
.	.	TRBV5-1	TRBJ2-1	16	CASSLATRGSYNEQFF	TGCGCCAGCAGCTTGGCGACCCGGGGTTCCTACAATGAGCAGTTCTTC
.	.	TRBV9	TRBJ1-5	15	CASSVAGEGGQPQHF	TGTGCCAGCAGCGTAGCAGGTGAGGGTGGTCAGCCCCAGCATTTT
.	.	TRBV5-1	TRBJ2-3	15	CASSSVGQNTDTQYF	TGCGCCAGCAGCTCGGTGGGCCAGAACACAGATACGCAGTATTTT
TRBD2	.	TRBV5-1	TRBJ2-1	15	CASSFTSGSSNEQFF	TGCGCCAGCAGCTTCACTAGCGGGAGCTCGAATGAGCAGTTCTTC
TRBD1	.	TRBV2	TRBJ1-2	13	CASRPGTDHGYTF	TGTGCCAGCCGGCCCGGGACAGACCATGGCTACACCTTC
.	.	TRBV7-3	TRBJ2-2	14	CASSQGANTGELFF	TGTGCCAGCAGCCAGGGCGCGAACACCGGGGAGCTGTTTTTT
.	.	TRBV19	TRBJ1-6	13	CASSIGRVSPLHF	TGTGCCAGTAGTATAGGGAGGGTTTCACCCCTCCACTTT
.	.	TRBV28	TRBJ1-1	12	CASTTPGTEAFF	TGTGCCAGCACCACTCCAGGAACTGAAGCTTTCTTT
.	.	TRBV4-2	TRBJ1-5	15	CASSQEGQLNQPQHF	TGTGCCAGCAGCCAAGAGGGGCAGCTCAATCAGCCCCAGCATTTT
.	.	TRBV11-1	TRBJ2-2	13	CASSSTTSGELFF	TGTGCCAGCAGCTCTACCACTAGCGGGGAGCTGTTTTTT
.	.	TRBV4-1	TRBJ2-1	15	CATTRSGPMDNEQFF	TGCGCCACCACGAGAAGCGGGCCGATGGACAATGAGCAGTTCTTC
.	.	TRBV7-9	TRBJ2-5	12	CASSPYEETQYF	TGTGCCAGCAGCCCTTATGAGGAGACCCAGTACTTC
TRBD1	.	TRBV6-5	TRBJ1-5	14	CASRLGQGNQPQHF	TGTGCCAGCAGATTGGGACAGGGGAATCAGCCCCAGCATTTT
.	.	TRBV9	TRBJ1-3	15	CASSFRQDSGNTIYF	TGTGCCAGCAGCTTTCGACAGGACTCTGGAAACACCATATATTTT
.	.	TRBV5-1	TRBJ2-7	11	CASSSTDTQYF	TGCGCCAGCAGCTCGACAGATACCCAGTACTTC
TRBD1	.	TRBV5-4	TRBJ1-2	15	CASSPKSTGDYGYTF	TGTGCCAGCAGCCCAAAATCGACAGGGGACTATGGCTACACCTTC
.	.	TRBV19	TRBJ2-1	14	CASSMAGGDNEQFF	TGTGCCAGTAGTATGGCCGGCGGTGACAATGAGCAGTTCTTC
.	.	TRBV29-1	TRBJ2-7	13	CSVWGDGSYEQYF	TGCAGCGTTTGGGGAGACGGCTCCTACGAGCAGTACTTC
.	.	TRBV28	TRBJ1-2	15	CASSFPFDSPYGYTF	TGTGCCAGCAGTTTCCCCTTCGACAGTCCTTATGGCTACACCTTC
.	.	TRBV2	TRBJ2-2	11	CASNLGGELFF	TGTGCCAGCAATCTCGGCGGGGAGCTGTTTTTT
.	.	TRBV25-1	TRBJ2-3	14	CASSQTGATDTQYF	TGTGCCAGCAGTCAGACAGGCGCGACAGATACGCAGTATTTT
.	.	TRBV27	TRBJ1-2	15	CASSTSTGLPYGYTF	TGTGCCAGCAGTACCTCGACAGGACTCCCCTATGGCTACACCTTC
TRBD2	.	TRBV6-1	TRBJ2-3	14	CASSEWTSAPPQYF	TGTGCCAGCAGTGAGTGGACTAGCGCGCCTCCGCAGTATTTT
.	once	TRBV28	TRBJ1-5	11	CASSLRQPQHF	TGTGCCAGCAGTTTGAGGCAGCCCCAGCATTTT
.	.	TRBV9	TRBJ1-2	15	CASSDSGGTIYGYTF	TGTGCCAGCAGCGACAGCGGGGGAACCATCTATGGCTACACCTTC
TRBD1	.	TRBV2	TRBJ1-5	13	CASREEGASPQHF	TGTGCCAGTCGGGAAGAGGGGGCTTCACCCCAGCATTTT
TRBD1	.	TRBV7-9	TRBJ2-7	13	CASSHMTGYEQYF	TGTGCCAGCAGCCACATGACAGGGTACGAGCAGTACTTC
.	.	TRBV6-5	TRBJ1-1	11	CASTGDRKAFF	TGTGCCAGCACCGGCGACAGAAAAGCTTTCTTT
.	.	TRBV11-2	TRBJ2-7	14	CASSLDWGHYEQYF	TGTGCCAGCAGCTTGGACTGGGGACACTACGAGCAGTACTTC
TRBD1	.	TRBV6-5	TRBJ2-7	13	CASKDRGTYEQYF	TGTGCCAGCAAAGACAGGGGGACCTACGAGCAGTACTTC
TRBD2	.	TRBV4-1	TRBJ2-7	18	CASSHNSRLAREQYEQYF	TGCGCCAGCAGCCACAATTCACGACTAGCAAGGGAACAGTACGAGCAGTACTTC
TRBD1	.	TRBV10-3	TRBJ1-1	13	CAIRGQGDTEAFF	TGTGCCATCAGAGGACAGGGGGACACTGAAGCTTTCTTT
.	.	TRBV7-6	TRBJ2-2	16	CASSLGVQSGTGELFF	TGTGCCAGCAGCTTAGGCGTTCAATCGGGGACCGGGGAGCTGTTTTTT
.	.	TRBV30	TRBJ1-3	15	CAWSSLRGSGNTIYF	TGTGCCTGGAGTTCCCTCCGGGGGTCCGGAAACACCATATATTTT
TRBD1	.	TRBV6-6	TRBJ2-7	16	CASSPTLQGTQNEQYF	TGTGCCAGCAGTCCAACCCTACAGGGGACCCAGAACGAGCAGTACTTC
.	.	TRBV5-5	TRBJ2-7	14	CASSLWGEAYEQYF	TGTGCCAGCAGCTTGTGGGGGGAAGCCTACGAGCAGTACTTC